These T cell receptor beta chains were read from a single sample in a study of blood T cells in healthy people across ages. TCRdb analysed the 5' RACE reads with MiXCR anew, one entry per CDR3 protein. The sample has about 650,000 distinct CDR3 sequences; approximately 29% are singletons. The sample was blood. These receptors all come from a woman older than 75 in good health. The CDR3 runs from the conserved cysteine through the conserved F or W. A D gene is named only where the DNA matches it firmly. Expanded clones get a size class; other rows say once, few or many, or leave the size out.

CASSQRGGGMNTEAFF	TGCGCCAGCAGCCAGCGAGGGGGAGGGATGAACACTGAAGCTTTCTTT	.	TRBV4-3	TRBJ1-1	.
CAVHPVPDSSYEQYF	TGTGCCGTCCACCCGGTCCCGGACAGCTCCTACGAGCAGTACTTC	.	TRBV7-9	TRBJ2-7	.
CANSLGQGASGYTF	TGTGCCAACAGTTTAGGACAGGGGGCGAGTGGCTACACCTTC	TRBD1	TRBV12-3/TRBV12-4	TRBJ1-2	.
CASSLVGTHTDTQYF	TGTGCCAGCAGCTTAGTAGGGACACACACAGATACGCAGTATTTT	.	TRBV7-2	TRBJ2-3	many
CAGSPRSGGSDTQYF	TGTGCCGGCTCACCACGTAGCGGGGGATCAGATACGCAGTATTTT	TRBD2	TRBV18	TRBJ2-3	.
CASRSGGRITEAFF	TGTGCCAGCAGAAGCGGGGGAAGGATCACTGAAGCTTTCTTT	.	TRBV27	TRBJ1-1	.
CASSFVAANNEKLFF	TGTGCCAGCAGTTTCGTGGCAGCTAATAATGAAAAACTGTTTTTT	.	TRBV12-3/TRBV12-4	TRBJ1-4	many
CASSRLTGDYEQYF	TGCGCCAGCAGTAGACTGACAGGGGACTACGAGCAGTACTTC	TRBD1	TRBV5-1	TRBJ2-7	many
CASSAFSPSSYNEQFF	TGTGCCAGCAGTGCCTTCTCCCCCAGCTCCTACAATGAGCAGTTCTTC	.	TRBV25-1	TRBJ2-1	many
CASSVGNIHNEQYF	TGTGCCAGCAGCGTAGGGAATATTCACAATGAGCAGTACTTC	.	TRBV9	TRBJ2-7	.
CASSQEGGFTDTQYF	TGTGCCAGCAGCCAAGAGGGGGGCTTCACAGATACGCAGTATTTT	.	TRBV14	TRBJ2-3	few
CASSHGLASGTEGANVLTF	TGTGCCAGCAGCCACGGGTTGGCTAGCGGGACAGAGGGGGCCAACGTCCTGACTTTC	TRBD2	TRBV4-2	TRBJ2-6	once
CASSNDGGVTDTQYF	TGTGCCAGCAGCAACGACGGGGGGGTGACAGATACGCAGTATTTT	TRBD2	TRBV7-3	TRBJ2-3	.
CAWEVGGDTQYF	TGTGCCTGGGAAGTGGGGGGGGATACGCAGTATTTT	TRBD2	TRBV30	TRBJ2-3	.
CSARDWDRGTGANVLTF	TGCAGTGCTAGAGATTGGGACAGGGGTACTGGGGCCAACGTCCTGACTTTC	TRBD1	TRBV20-1	TRBJ2-6	once
CASSLGEGAGGADTQYF	TGCGCCAGCAGCCTAGGGGAGGGAGCGGGGGGAGCAGATACGCAGTATTTT	TRBD2	TRBV4-3	TRBJ2-3	many
CSVGGRYYYGYTF	TGCAGCGTCGGGGGCAGATACTACTATGGCTACACCTTC	.	TRBV29-1	TRBJ1-2	.
CASSPRRTNEQFF	TGTGCCAGCAGCCCGAGACGGACCAATGAGCAGTTCTTC	.	TRBV6-5	TRBJ2-1	many
CASSLTGGTEQFF	TGTGCCAGCAGCCTCACAGGGGGCACTGAGCAGTTCTTC	TRBD1	TRBV7-6	TRBJ2-1	.
CAAVILSCSYEQYF	TGTGCAGCAGTTATTCTAAGTTGCTCCTACGAGCAGTACTTC	.	TRBV6-5	TRBJ2-7	.
CASTGLVSNQPQHF	TGTGCCAGCACCGGGTTAGTAAGCAATCAGCCCCAGCATTTT	.	TRBV6-2/TRBV6-3	TRBJ1-5	.
CASSARQGPRTDTQYF	TGCGCCAGCAGCGCCCGGCAGGGTCCCCGCACAGATACGCAGTATTTT	.	TRBV5-1	TRBJ2-3	many
CAISGGSEQFF	TGTGCCATCAGTGGCGGCAGTGAGCAGTTCTTC	.	TRBV10-3	TRBJ2-1	many
CASSQTAGVSGNTIYF	TGTGCCAGCAGCCAAACGGCGGGAGTCTCTGGAAACACCATATATTTT	.	TRBV3-1	TRBJ1-3	few
CATSDPISGAYEQYF	TGTGCCACCAGTGATCCAATTTCAGGAGCCTACGAGCAGTACTTC	.	TRBV24-1	TRBJ2-7	.
CASSELAAYNEQFF	TGTGCCAGCAGTGAACTAGCGGCATACAATGAGCAGTTCTTC	TRBD2	TRBV2	TRBJ2-1	few
CASSQDPVANYGYTF	TGTGCCAGCAGCCAAGATCCCGTGGCTAACTATGGCTACACCTTC	.	TRBV14	TRBJ1-2	.
CASSLVRDRGSNEQYF	TGTGCCAGCAGCTTAGTACGGGACAGGGGGTCCAACGAGCAGTACTTC	TRBD1	TRBV7-8	TRBJ2-7	many
CASSLRAGADPEAFF	TGTGCCAGCAGCTTAAGGGCAGGGGCCGACCCTGAAGCTTTCTTT	.	TRBV7-8	TRBJ1-1	few
CASGSGGRGNEQYF	TGTGCCAGCGGTTCAGGGGGGCGCGGCAATGAGCAGTACTTC	.	TRBV6-5	TRBJ2-7	few
CASSPSGGASREQFF	TGTGCCAGCAGTCCCAGCGGGGGGGCAAGTCGTGAGCAGTTCTTC	TRBD2	TRBV13	TRBJ2-1	many